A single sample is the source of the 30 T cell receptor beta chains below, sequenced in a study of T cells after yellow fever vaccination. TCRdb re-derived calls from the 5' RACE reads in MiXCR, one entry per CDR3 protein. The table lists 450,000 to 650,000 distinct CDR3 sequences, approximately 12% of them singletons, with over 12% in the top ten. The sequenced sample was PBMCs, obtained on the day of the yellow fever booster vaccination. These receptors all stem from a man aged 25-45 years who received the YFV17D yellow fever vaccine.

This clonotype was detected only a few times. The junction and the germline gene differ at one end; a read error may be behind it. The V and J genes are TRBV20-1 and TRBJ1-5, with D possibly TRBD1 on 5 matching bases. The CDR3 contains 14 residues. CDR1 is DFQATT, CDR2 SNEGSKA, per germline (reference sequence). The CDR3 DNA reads TGCAGCGCTAGGTCGGACATTAACAATCAGCCCCAGCATTTT. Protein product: CSARSDINNQPQHF.

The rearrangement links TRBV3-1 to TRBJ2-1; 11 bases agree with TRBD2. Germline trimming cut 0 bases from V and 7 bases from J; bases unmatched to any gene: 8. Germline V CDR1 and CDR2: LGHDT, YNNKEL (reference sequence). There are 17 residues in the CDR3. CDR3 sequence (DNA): TGTGCCAGCAGCCAAGATCTGCGACTAGCGGGAAAGAATGAGCAGTTCTTC. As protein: CASSQDLRLAGKNEQFF.

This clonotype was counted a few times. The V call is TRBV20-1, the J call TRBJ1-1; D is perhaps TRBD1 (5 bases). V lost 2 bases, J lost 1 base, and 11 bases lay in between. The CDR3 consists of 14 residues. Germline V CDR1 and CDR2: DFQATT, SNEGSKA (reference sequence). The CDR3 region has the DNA TGCAGTGCTAGACGGGACGGTGGGAACACTGAAGCTTTCTTT. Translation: CSARRDGGNTEAFF.

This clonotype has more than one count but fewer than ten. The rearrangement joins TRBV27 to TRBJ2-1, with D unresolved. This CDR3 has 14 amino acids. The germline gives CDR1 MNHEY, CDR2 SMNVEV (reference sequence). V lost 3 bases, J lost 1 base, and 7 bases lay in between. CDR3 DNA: TGTGCCAGCAGTTTCGAAGGATCCTACAATGAGCAGTTCTTC. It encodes CASSFEGSYNEQFF.

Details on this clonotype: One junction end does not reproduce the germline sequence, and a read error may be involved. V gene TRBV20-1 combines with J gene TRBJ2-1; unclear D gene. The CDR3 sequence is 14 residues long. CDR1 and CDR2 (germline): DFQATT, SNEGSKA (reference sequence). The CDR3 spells CCARSGPSSGEQFF. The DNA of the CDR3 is TGCTGTGCTAGAAGTGGGCCTTCCTCTGGTGAGCAGTTCTTC.

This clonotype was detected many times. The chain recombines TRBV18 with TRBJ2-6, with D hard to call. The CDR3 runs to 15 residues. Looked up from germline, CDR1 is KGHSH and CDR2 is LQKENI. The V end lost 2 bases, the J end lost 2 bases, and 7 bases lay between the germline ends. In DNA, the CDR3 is TGTGCCAGCTCACCAGATGGGGCTGGGGCCAACGTCCTGACTTTC. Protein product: CASSPDGAGANVLTF.

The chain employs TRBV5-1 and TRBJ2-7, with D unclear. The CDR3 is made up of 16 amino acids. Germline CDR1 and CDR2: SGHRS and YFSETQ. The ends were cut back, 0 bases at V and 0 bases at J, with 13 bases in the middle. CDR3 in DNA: TGCGCCAGCAGCTTGGGAGGCTCCCCTAGCTCCTACGAGCAGTACTTC. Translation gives CASSLGGSPSSYEQYF.

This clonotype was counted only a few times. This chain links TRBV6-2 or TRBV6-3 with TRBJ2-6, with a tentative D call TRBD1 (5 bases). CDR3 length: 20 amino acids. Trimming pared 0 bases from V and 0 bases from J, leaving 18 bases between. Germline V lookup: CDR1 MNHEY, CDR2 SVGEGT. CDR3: CASSYSSRQGLSSGANVLTF. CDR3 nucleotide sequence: TGTGCCAGCAGTTACTCGAGTCGGCAGGGCTTAAGCTCTGGGGCCAACGTCCTGACTTTC.

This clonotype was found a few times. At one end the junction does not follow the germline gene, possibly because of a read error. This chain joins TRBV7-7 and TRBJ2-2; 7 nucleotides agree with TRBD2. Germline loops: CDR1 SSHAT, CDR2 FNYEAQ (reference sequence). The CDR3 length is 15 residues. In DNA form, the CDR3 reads TGTGCTAGCACGGCCGGGGAGGGGAACACCGGGGAGCTGTTTTTT. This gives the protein CASTAGEGNTGELFF.

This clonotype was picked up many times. In nucleotides, the CDR3 is TGTGCCAGCATGGGCCGGGAGGGGGTTTCCTACAATGAGCAGTTCTTC. The encoded protein is CASMGREGVSYNEQFF. The V call is TRBV28, the J call TRBJ2-1, with TRBD2 matching over 8 bases. The junction had 9 bases not matched to a gene; V was cut back by 7 bases and J by 1 base. This CDR3 has 16 residues. Looked up from germline, CDR1 is MDHEN and CDR2 is SYDVKM.

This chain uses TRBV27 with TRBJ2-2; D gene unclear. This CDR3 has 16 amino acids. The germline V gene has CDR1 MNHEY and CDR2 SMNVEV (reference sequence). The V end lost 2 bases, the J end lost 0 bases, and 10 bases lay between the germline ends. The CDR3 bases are TGTGCCAGCAGTTTAAAGCCAGCCTCGAACACCGGGGAGCTGTTTTTT. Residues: CASSLKPASNTGELFF.

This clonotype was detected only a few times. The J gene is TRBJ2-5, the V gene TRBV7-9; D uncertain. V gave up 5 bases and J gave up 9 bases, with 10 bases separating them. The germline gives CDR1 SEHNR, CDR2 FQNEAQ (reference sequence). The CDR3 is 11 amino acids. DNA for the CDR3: TGTGCCAGCAGCGTCGACCTCCCCCAGTACTTC. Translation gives CASSVDLPQYF.

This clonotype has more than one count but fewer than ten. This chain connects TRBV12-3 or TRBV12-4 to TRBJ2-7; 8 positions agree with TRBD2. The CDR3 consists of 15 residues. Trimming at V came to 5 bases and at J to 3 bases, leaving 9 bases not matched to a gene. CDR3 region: CASSIRGGHLYEQYF. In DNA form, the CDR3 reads TGTGCCAGCAGTATTCGGGGGGGCCACCTCTACGAGCAGTACTTC.

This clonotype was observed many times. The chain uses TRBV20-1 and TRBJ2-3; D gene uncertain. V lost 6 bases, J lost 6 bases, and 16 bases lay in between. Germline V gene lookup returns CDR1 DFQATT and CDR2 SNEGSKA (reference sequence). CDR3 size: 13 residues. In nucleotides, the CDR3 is TGCAGTGCGACCCCCAGCCAGGCGGATACGCAGTATTTT. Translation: CSATPSQADTQYF.

The CDR3 reads CSAWGGTSGRVADTQYF. CDR3 sequence (DNA): TGCAGTGCTTGGGGGGGGACTAGCGGGAGAGTCGCAGATACGCAGTATTTT. The V gene is TRBV20-1, the J gene TRBJ2-3; 14 positions agree with TRBD2. Germline CDR1 is DFQATT and CDR2 is SNEGSKA (reference sequence). With V trimmed by 5 bases and J by 4 bases, 11 bases remained unmatched. The CDR3 is 17 residues long.

The chain's CDR3 is CASSLGRDGSYEQYF. The CDR3 nucleotides are TGTGCCAGCAGCTTAGGACGGGACGGGTCCTACGAGCAGTACTTC. The chain has TRBV7-6 and TRBJ2-7, with D perhaps matching TRBD1 or TRBD2 (5 bases each). Germline V gives CDR1 SGHVS, CDR2 FNYEAQ. V was cut by 1 base and J by 1 base, with 11 bases left in between. This CDR3 comprises 15 residues.

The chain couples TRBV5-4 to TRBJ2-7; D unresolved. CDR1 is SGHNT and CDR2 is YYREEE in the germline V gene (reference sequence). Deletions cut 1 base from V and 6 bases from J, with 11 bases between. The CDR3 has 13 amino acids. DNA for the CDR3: TGTGCCAGCAGCTTGCTTTCAACCCCCGAGCAGTACTTC. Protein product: CASSLLSTPEQYF.

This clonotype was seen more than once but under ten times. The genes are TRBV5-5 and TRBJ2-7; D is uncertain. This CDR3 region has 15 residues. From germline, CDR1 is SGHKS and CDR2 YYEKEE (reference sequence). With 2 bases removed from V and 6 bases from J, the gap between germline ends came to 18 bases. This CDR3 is CASSFSRLELGEQYF. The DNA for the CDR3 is TGTGCCAGCAGCTTTAGTCGTCTAGAGCTGGGCGAGCAGTACTTC.

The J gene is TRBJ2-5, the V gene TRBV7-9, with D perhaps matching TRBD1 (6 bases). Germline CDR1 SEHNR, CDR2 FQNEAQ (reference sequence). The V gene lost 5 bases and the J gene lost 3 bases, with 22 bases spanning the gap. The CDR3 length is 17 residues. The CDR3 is CASSPRTVYYWEETQYF. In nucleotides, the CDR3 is TGTGCCAGCAGCCCTAGGACAGTCTACTACTGGGAAGAGACCCAGTACTTC. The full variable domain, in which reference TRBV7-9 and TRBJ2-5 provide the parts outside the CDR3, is DTGVSQNPRHKITKRGQNVTFRCDPISEHNRLYWYRQTLGQGPEFLTYFQNEAQLEKSRLLSDRFSAERPKGSFSTLEIQRTEQGDSAMYLCASSPRTVYYWEETQYFGPGTRLLVL.

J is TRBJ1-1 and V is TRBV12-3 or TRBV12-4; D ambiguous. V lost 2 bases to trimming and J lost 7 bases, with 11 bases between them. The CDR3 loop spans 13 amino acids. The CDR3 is CASSLYGDREAFF. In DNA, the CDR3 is TGTGCCAGCAGTTTATATGGGGATCGTGAAGCTTTCTTT.

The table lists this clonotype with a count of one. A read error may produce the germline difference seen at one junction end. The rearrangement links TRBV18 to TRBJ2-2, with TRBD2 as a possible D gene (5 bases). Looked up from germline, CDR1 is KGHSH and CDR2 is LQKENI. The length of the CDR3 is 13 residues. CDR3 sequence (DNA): TGTGCCAGCTCACCGAGGGAAACCGGGGAGCTGTGTTTT. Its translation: CASSPRETGELCF. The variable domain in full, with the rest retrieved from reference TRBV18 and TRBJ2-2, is NAGVMQNPRHLVRRRGQEARLRCSPMKGHSHVYWYRQLPEEGLKFMVYLQKENIIDESGMPKERFSAEFPKEGPSILRIQQVVRGDSAAYFCASSPRETGELCFGEGSRLTVL.

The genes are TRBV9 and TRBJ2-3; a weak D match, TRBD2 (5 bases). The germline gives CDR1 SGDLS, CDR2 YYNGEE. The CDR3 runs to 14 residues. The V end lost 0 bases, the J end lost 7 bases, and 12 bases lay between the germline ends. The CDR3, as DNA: TGTGCCAGCAGCGTAGACTCGGGGATAAATACGCAGTATTTT. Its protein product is CASSVDSGINTQYF. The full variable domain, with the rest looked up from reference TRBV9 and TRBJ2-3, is DSGVTQTPKHLITATGQRVTLRCSPRSGDLSVYWYQQSLDQGLQFLIQYYNGEERAKGNILERFSAQQFPDLHSELNLSSLELGDSALYFCASSVDSGINTQYFGPGTRLTVL.

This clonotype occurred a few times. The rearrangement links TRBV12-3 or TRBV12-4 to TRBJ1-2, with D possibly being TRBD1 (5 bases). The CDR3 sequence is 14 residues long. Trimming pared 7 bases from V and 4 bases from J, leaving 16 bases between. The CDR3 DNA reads TGTGCCAGCACCCCCTGGGGCCGACCCTATGGCTACACCTTC. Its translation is CASTPWGRPYGYTF.

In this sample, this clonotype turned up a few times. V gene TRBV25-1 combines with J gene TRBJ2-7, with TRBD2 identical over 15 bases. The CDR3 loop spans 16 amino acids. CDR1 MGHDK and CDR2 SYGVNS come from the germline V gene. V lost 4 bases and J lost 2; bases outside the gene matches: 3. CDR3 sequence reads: CASSGTSGRVTYEQYF. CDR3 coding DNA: TGTGCCAGCAGTGGGACTAGCGGGAGGGTAACCTACGAGCAGTACTTC.

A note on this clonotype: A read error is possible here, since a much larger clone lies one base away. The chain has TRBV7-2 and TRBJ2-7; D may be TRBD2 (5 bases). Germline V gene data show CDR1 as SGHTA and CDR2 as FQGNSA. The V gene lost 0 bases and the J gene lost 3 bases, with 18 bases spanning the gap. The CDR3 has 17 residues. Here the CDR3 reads CASSLAAGSSSYYEQYF. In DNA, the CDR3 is TGTGCCAGCAGCTTAGCGGCCGGGTCTAGCAGTTACTACGAGCAGTACTTC.

CDR3 protein: CASSFGDTDTQYF. In nucleotides, the CDR3 is TGTGCCAGCAGCTTTGGCGACACAGATACGCAGTATTTT. This rearrangement joins TRBV11-2 to TRBJ2-3; no clear D gene. CDR1 SGHAT and CDR2 FQNNGV come from the germline V gene. V dropped 3 bases and J dropped 2 bases, with 6 bases sitting between them. CDR3 length equals 13 residues.

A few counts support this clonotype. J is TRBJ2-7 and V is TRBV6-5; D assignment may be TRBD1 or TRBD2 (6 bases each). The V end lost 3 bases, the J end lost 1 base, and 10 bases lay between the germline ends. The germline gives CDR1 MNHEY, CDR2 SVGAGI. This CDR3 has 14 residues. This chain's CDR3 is CASSYGGQSYEQYF. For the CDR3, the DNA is TGTGCCAGCAGTTATGGGGGGCAGTCCTACGAGCAGTACTTC.

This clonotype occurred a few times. The DNA of the CDR3 is TGTGCCAGCAGCGAGTGGCAGAATCAGCCCCAGCATTTT. Its translation is CASSEWQNQPQHF. The rearrangement uses TRBV12-3 or TRBV12-4 and TRBJ1-5; no clear D. The CDR3 is 13 amino acids. Trimming shortened V by 6 bases and J by 4 bases, and 10 bases separated the two germline ends.

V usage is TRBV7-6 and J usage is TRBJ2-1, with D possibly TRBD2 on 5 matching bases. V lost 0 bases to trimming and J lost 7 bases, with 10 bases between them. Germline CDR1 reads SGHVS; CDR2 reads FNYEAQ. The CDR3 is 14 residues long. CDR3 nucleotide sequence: TGTGCCAGCAGCTTAGCCTTCGGACTGAATGAGCAGTTCTTC. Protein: CASSLAFGLNEQFF.

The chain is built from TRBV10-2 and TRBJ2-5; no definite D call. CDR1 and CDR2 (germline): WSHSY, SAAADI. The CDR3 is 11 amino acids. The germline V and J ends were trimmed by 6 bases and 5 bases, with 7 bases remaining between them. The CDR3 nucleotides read TGCGCCAGCAGAGTATATGAGACCCAGTACTTC. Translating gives CASRVYETQYF.